The 29 T cell receptor beta chains below come from one sample, sequenced in a study of shared clonotypes between healthy human individuals. Profiling relied on immunoSEQ multiplex PCR, and the TCRdb table lists in-frame clones only, not all of them. The top ten clones hold approximately 1% of a sample with under 2,000,000 clones, about 95% of them seen once. In the naive CD8 group, cells lacked CD45RO and were positively selected for CCR7, so terminally differentiated effector memory CD45RA+ cells were left out. The sequencing sample was made of naive CD8+ T cells sorted from blood. The receptors come from a man aged 18 to 30 in good health.

The rearrangement joins TRBV27 to TRBJ2-7, with 10 nucleotides matching TRBD2. CDR1 and CDR2 from the germline V gene are MNHEY and SMNVEV (reference sequence). CDR3 length equals 13 residues. The V and J ends lost 6 bases and 3 bases, in that order; junction bases with no gene match: 2. In nucleotides, the CDR3 is TGTGCCAGCAGACCTAGCGGGAGCTACGAGCAGTACTTC. Translation gives CASRPSGSYEQYF.

The chain couples TRBV27 to TRBJ2-5; 12 bases are shared with TRBD2. The CDR3 consists of 15 residues. Germline CDR1 and CDR2: MNHEY and SMNVEV (reference sequence). Losses at the gene ends were 6 bases for V and 4 bases for J; bases not matched to a gene: 6. CDR3 sequence (DNA): TGTGCCAGCAGGGGGGGACTAGCGGGTGCAGAGACCCAGTACTTC. It yields the protein CASRGGLAGAETQYF.

The chain combines TRBV2 with TRBJ1-6; 8 positions match TRBD1. The trim removed 7 bases at V and 4 bases at J, leaving 6 bases unmatched. The CDR3 runs 15 residues. From germline, CDR1 is SNHLY and CDR2 FYNNEI. The CDR3 region has the DNA TGTGCCAGCATGGAGACAGGGGATTATAATTCACCCCTCCACTTT. Residues: CASMETGDYNSPLHF. The full variable domain, completed using reference TRBV2 and TRBJ1-6, is EPEVTQTPSHQVTQMGQEVILRCVPISNHLYFYWYRQILGQKVEFLVSFYNNEISEKSEIFDDQFSVERPDGSNFTLKIRSTKLEDSAMYFCASMETGDYNSPLHFGNGTRLTVT.

Note on this clone: The sample carries other DNA sequences with the same CDR3. This chain connects TRBV4-1 to TRBJ1-1, with D unresolved. The CDR3 has 14 residues. The V and J ends lost 0 bases and 1 base respectively, with 6 bases between them. Germline assignment: CDR1 MGHRA and CDR2 YSYEKL. The CDR3 region is CASSQERQNTEAFF. The DNA for the CDR3 is TGCGCCAGCAGCCAAGAACGTCAGAACACTGAAGCTTTCTTT.

CDR3 region: CASSYYRSGVGYGYTF. Here the CDR3 DNA reads TGTGCCAGCAGTTACTACCGATCGGGGGTGGGGTATGGCTACACCTTC. The chain has TRBV6-5 and TRBJ1-2, with D maybe TRBD1 (5 bases). Germline-derived CDR1 and CDR2 are MNHEY and SVGAGI. This CDR3 comprises 16 residues. Trimming pared 1 base from V and 5 bases from J, leaving 17 bases between.

The gene calls are TRBV7-9 and TRBJ2-3; 7 nucleotides match TRBD1. The CDR3 runs to 16 residues. Per the germline V gene, CDR1 is SEHNR and CDR2 is FQNEAQ (reference sequence). V trimming: 2 bases; J trimming: 2 bases; junction bases outside the gene matches: 7. Here the CDR3 reads CASSLWDGTATDTQYF. DNA for the CDR3: TGTGCCAGCAGCTTATGGGACGGGACAGCCACAGATACGCAGTATTTT.

The genes are TRBV13 and TRBJ2-7; D is possibly TRBD1 or TRBD2 (6 bases each). Trimming left V 5 bases short and J 4 bases short, with 18 bases between. Germline loops: CDR1 PRHDT, CDR2 FYEKMQ (reference sequence). The CDR3 runs to 15 residues. The chain's CDR3 is CASSENPRGDYEQYF. The CDR3 bases are TGTGCCAGCAGCGAGAATCCAAGGGGGGATTACGAGCAGTACTTC. The full variable domain, in which reference TRBV13 and TRBJ2-7 provide the parts outside the CDR3, is AAGVIQSPRHLIKEKRETATLKCYPIPRHDTVYWYQQGPGQDPQFLISFYEKMQSDKGSIPDRFSAQQFSDYHSELNMSSLELGDSALYFCASSENPRGDYEQYFGPGTRLTVT.

The gene calls are TRBV9 and TRBJ2-5, with D possibly being TRBD2 (6 bases). Trimming took off 0 bases at V and 5 bases at J, with 11 bases between the two ends. This CDR3 contains 14 residues. CDR1 is SGDLS, CDR2 YYNGEE, per germline. CDR3 residues: CASSVGGEPETQYF. For the CDR3, the DNA is TGTGCCAGCAGCGTAGGCGGGGAACCGGAGACCCAGTACTTC.

V and J are TRBV4-3 and TRBJ2-1; 7 bases are shared with TRBD2. Germline loops: CDR1 LGHNA, CDR2 YSLEER. The junction had 14 bases not matched to a gene; V was cut back by 0 bases and J by 15 bases. This CDR3 has 15 residues. The CDR3 nucleotides are TGCGCCAGCAGCCAAGATGTAGGGTCTGGGGGAGGGGTGTTCTTC. Protein sequence: CASSQDVGSGGGVFF.

The V and J genes are TRBV2 and TRBJ2-7; D unresolved. CDR1 is SNHLY, CDR2 FYNNEI, per germline. The CDR3 extends over 13 amino acids. With 4 bases removed from V and 2 bases from J, the gap between germline ends came to 9 bases. The CDR3 loop is CASSADGPYEQYF. The CDR3 nucleotides read TGTGCCAGCAGTGCGGACGGACCCTACGAGCAGTACTTC.

The chain recombines TRBV28 with TRBJ2-3; D is uncertain. Germline V gene sequence: CDR1 MDHEN, CDR2 SYDVKM. This CDR3 spans 13 amino acids. Trimming removed 3 bases at V and 5 bases at J, with 9 bases between. The CDR3 coding sequence is TGTGCCAGCAGTTTCCGTCGCGGAGATACGCAGTATTTT. The encoded protein is CASSFRRGDTQYF.

The V gene is TRBV4-1, the J gene TRBJ2-5; D may be TRBD1 (5 bases). V was shortened by 6 bases and J by 2 bases, with 10 bases between the two germline ends. Per germline, CDR1 MGHRA and CDR2 YSYEKL. CDR3 length equals 13 residues. The CDR3 here is CASRRQGQETQYF. CDR3 DNA sequence: TGCGCCAGCAGGCGGCAGGGACAAGAGACCCAGTACTTC.

J is TRBJ2-7 and V is TRBV7-6; 9 nucleotides match TRBD1. Trimming cost V 5 bases and J 3 bases; bases outside gene matches: 5. CDR3 length equals 14 residues. CDR1 is SGHVS and CDR2 is FNYEAQ in the germline V gene. CDR3 amino acids: CASSPGQGNYEQYF. The DNA for the CDR3 is TGTGCCAGCAGCCCTGGACAGGGGAACTACGAGCAGTACTTC.

The rearrangement links TRBV4-3 to TRBJ2-1; possibly TRBD1 for D (6 bases). This CDR3 region has 16 residues. The V and J ends lost 0 bases and 6 bases respectively, with 15 bases between them. Per germline, CDR1 LGHNA and CDR2 YSLEER. CDR3 DNA: TGCGCCAGCAGCCAAGATACCACAGGGCCGGGCAATGAGCAGTTCTTC. This encodes CASSQDTTGPGNEQFF.

J is TRBJ2-7 and V is TRBV28, with D perhaps being TRBD1 or TRBD2 (5 bases each). The ends were cut back, 3 bases at V and 4 bases at J, with 13 bases in the middle. CDR3 length: 14 amino acids. Germline V gives CDR1 MDHEN, CDR2 SYDVKM. The CDR3 DNA reads as TGTGCCAGCAGTTTCGCATGGGGGTCTTACGAGCAGTACTTC. Protein sequence: CASSFAWGSYEQYF.

On this clone itself: Other DNA sequences in the same sample also yield this CDR3. The chain uses TRBV30 and TRBJ2-5; perhaps TRBD2 as D (6 bases). The V gene lost 0 bases and the J gene lost 4 bases, with 9 bases spanning the gap. This CDR3 has 13 residues. CDR1 is GTSNPN and CDR2 is SVGIG in the germline V gene (reference sequence). CDR3 nucleotides: TGTGCCTGGAGTGTATACGGGGGAGAGACCCAGTACTTC. Translation gives CAWSVYGGETQYF.

Turning to this clone: Different DNA sequences within this sample yield the same CDR3. V usage is TRBV7-9 and J usage is TRBJ2-3; unclear D gene. Germline CDR1 and CDR2: SEHNR and FQNEAQ (reference sequence). The V and J ends lost 4 bases and 6 bases respectively, with 8 bases between them. The CDR3 contains 12 residues. The CDR3, as DNA: TGTGCCAGCAGCTCATTGGGTGATACGCAGTATTTT. It specifies CASSSLGDTQYF. The entire variable domain, with the rest obtained from reference TRBV7-9 and TRBJ2-3, is as follows: DTGVSQNPRHKITKRGQNVTFRCDPISEHNRLYWYRQTLGQGPEFLTYFQNEAQLEKSRLLSDRFSAERPKGSFSTLEIQRTEQGDSAMYLCASSSLGDTQYFGPGTRLTVL.

The chain combines TRBV6-5 with TRBJ2-2; 8 positions agree with TRBD1. Germline trimming cut 0 bases from V and 7 bases from J; bases unmatched to any gene: 4. Germline V lookup: CDR1 MNHEY, CDR2 SVGAGI. CDR3 length: 15 residues. CDR3 in DNA: TGTGCCAGCAGTTACTCGACAGGGGCGGGCGGGGAGCTGTTTTTT. Its translation is CASSYSTGAGGELFF.

This clone was counted once. V usage is TRBV6-5 and J usage is TRBJ2-7; D may correspond to TRBD1 or TRBD2 (5 bases each). The CDR3 has 16 residues. CDR1 and CDR2 from the germline V gene are MNHEY and SVGAGI. V gave up 0 bases and J gave up 7 bases, with 19 bases separating them. In nucleotides, the CDR3 is TGTGCCAGCAGTTACTCTGTGGGGGAAGACGAGTGGGAGCAGTACTTC. Residues: CASSYSVGEDEWEQYF.

V is TRBV4-1 and J is TRBJ2-7, with TRBD1 as a possible D gene (6 bases). This CDR3 region has 16 residues. Trimming shortened V by 0 bases and J by 1 base, and 13 bases separated the two germline ends. Germline loops: CDR1 MGHRA, CDR2 YSYEKL. In DNA, the CDR3 is TGCGCCAGCAGCCAAGAGACAGGCGTTACTTCCTACGAGCAGTACTTC. This gives the protein CASSQETGVTSYEQYF.

The chain is built from TRBV7-8 and TRBJ2-1, with D perhaps TRBD1 or TRBD2 (6 bases each). The V gene lost 5 bases and the J gene lost 5 bases, with 28 bases spanning the gap. CDR1 is SGHVS, CDR2 FQNEAQ, per germline. The CDR3 sequence is 19 residues long. The CDR3 region is CASSHNKIGGSIPNNEQFF. As DNA, the CDR3 is TGTGCCAGCAGCCACAATAAAATCGGGGGCTCAATTCCCAACAATGAGCAGTTCTTC.

V usage is TRBV19 and J usage is TRBJ1-2; D is ambiguous. From germline, CDR1 is LNHDA and CDR2 SQIVND (reference sequence). With 3 bases removed from V and 5 bases from J, the gap between germline ends came to 10 bases. This CDR3 region has 13 residues. The CDR3 is CASSISAAYGYTF. CDR3 nucleotides: TGTGCCAGTAGTATTTCGGCAGCGTATGGCTACACCTTC.

The chain has TRBV13 and TRBJ2-1; 7 nucleotides line up with TRBD2. Germline V gives CDR1 PRHDT, CDR2 FYEKMQ (reference sequence). The CDR3 length is 14 residues. After removal of 3 bases from V and 2 bases from J, the junction contained 1 base not matched to a gene. The CDR3, as DNA: TGTGCCAGCAGCTTTACTAGCGCCTACAATGAGCAGTTCTTC. This codes for CASSFTSAYNEQFF.

V is TRBV15 and J is TRBJ1-4; possible D gene TRBD1, 6 bases. V was clipped by 0 bases and J by 0 bases, with 8 bases between them. The CDR3 sequence is 16 residues long. Germline CDR1 and CDR2: LNHNV and YYDKDF (reference sequence). The chain's CDR3 is CATSRDRDTTNEKLFF. DNA for the CDR3: TGTGCCACCAGCAGAGACAGGGACACAACTAATGAAAAACTGTTTTTT.

This clone was seen only once. This chain joins TRBV7-6 and TRBJ2-4; perhaps TRBD2 as D (6 bases). The germline V gene has CDR1 SGHVS and CDR2 FNYEAQ. V was clipped by 1 base and J by 9 bases, with 22 bases between them. This CDR3 has 17 amino acids. The CDR3 here is CASSLGPMGTASAIQYF. The CDR3 DNA is TGTGCCAGCAGCTTAGGCCCGATGGGGACTGCGTCTGCCATTCAGTACTTC.

The V and J genes are TRBV4-1 and TRBJ1-1, with TRBD1 matching 7 bases. The CDR3 is 14 residues long. Losses at the gene ends were 4 bases for V and 1 base for J; bases not matched to a gene: 3. The germline CDR1 and CDR2 sequences are MGHRA and YSYEKL. The CDR3 loop reads CASSPRDRNTEAFF. The CDR3 DNA follows: TGCGCCAGCAGCCCCAGGGACAGGAACACTGAAGCTTTCTTT.

The V and J genes are TRBV10-3 and TRBJ2-1; D possibly matches TRBD1 or TRBD2 (5 bases each). The germline V gene encodes CDR1 ENHRY and CDR2 SYGVKD. This CDR3 is built from 17 residues. With 3 bases removed from V and 0 bases from J, the gap between germline ends came to 15 bases. The CDR3 coding sequence is TGTGCCATCAGTGACCTTCTGGGGGATGGCTCCTACAATGAGCAGTTCTTC. Translation: CAISDLLGDGSYNEQFF.

The V gene is TRBV27, the J gene TRBJ2-3; the D gene could be TRBD1 or TRBD2 (5 bases each). Trimming cost V 5 bases and J 0 bases, with 6 bases left between them. Germline values: CDR1 MNHEY, CDR2 SMNVEV (reference sequence). The CDR3 is 13 amino acids. Here the CDR3 DNA reads TGTGCCAGCAGTGAGGGGAGCACAGATACGCAGTATTTT. The encoded protein is CASSEGSTDTQYF.

The V call is TRBV9, the J call TRBJ1-1; D unresolved. This CDR3 is built from 14 residues. The V and J ends lost 0 bases and 1 base respectively, with 7 bases between them. Germline V gene lookup returns CDR1 SGDLS and CDR2 YYNGEE. The CDR3 DNA follows: TGTGCCAGCAGCGTAGTGGCAGAGAACACTGAAGCTTTCTTT. Translated: CASSVVAENTEAFF. Combining the CDR3 with reference TRBV9 and TRBJ1-1 gives the whole variable domain DSGVTQTPKHLITATGQRVTLRCSPRSGDLSVYWYQQSLDQGLQFLIQYYNGEERAKGNILERFSAQQFPDLHSELNLSSLELGDSALYFCASSVVAENTEAFFGQGTRLTVV.